Below are 9 T cell receptor beta chains sequenced from a single sample in a study of vaccination effects on CD4 cells after COVID-19. Expansion of antigen-specific CD4+ T cells with viral peptide pools was carried out by the ViraFEST assay before sequencing. Between days 9 and 11 of culture, CD4+ T cells were separated out. Vaccine administered to participants consisted of two doses of either BNT162b2 or mRNA-1273. Their recognized antigens are unknown. Libraries were prepared by immunoSEQ multiplex PCR; TCRdb keeps only in-frame clonotypes and omits some of them. Here the sample spans about 59,000 clones, about 73% being singletons. Sequences were derived from CD4+ T cells from PBMCs cultured with HCoV-OC43 spike peptides, sampled after COVID-19 vaccination. Subset described: HCoV-OC43 spike overlapping peptide pool stimulation. The receptors shown here come from a human donor who received a COVID-19 vaccine.

The CDR3 DNA sequence: TGTGCCAGCAGCGTCCACACCTATAACACTGAAGCTTTCTTT. It encodes CASSVHTYNTEAFF. The chain has TRBV28 and TRBJ1-1, with D unresolved. Looked up from germline, CDR1 is MDHEN and CDR2 is SYDVKM. The V end was cut by 6 bases, the J end by 2 bases, with 13 bases between. The CDR3 contains 14 residues.

The sample holds a few counts of this clone. CDR3 bases: TGTGCCAGCAGCGTTGACAGGGGGCTGTATCAGCCCCAGCATTTT. Encoded protein: CASSVDRGLYQPQHF. The V call is TRBV2, the J call TRBJ1-5; 10 bases agree with TRBD1. The CDR3 runs to 15 residues. Trimming cost V 6 bases and J 5 bases; bases outside gene matches: 7. Germline V gene data show CDR1 as SNHLY and CDR2 as FYNNEI. Full variable domain (remainder filled in from reference TRBV2 and TRBJ1-5): EPEVTQTPSHQVTQMGQEVILRCVPISNHLYFYWYRQILGQKVEFLVSFYNNEISEKSEIFDDQFSVERPDGSNFTLKIRSTKLEDSAMYFCASSVDRGLYQPQHFGDGTRLSIL.

The genes are TRBV19 and TRBJ1-5, with 8 bases identical to TRBD1. With 5 bases clipped from V and 5 bases from J, the junction kept 2 bases outside the gene matches. In germline, CDR1 is LNHDA, CDR2 SQIVND (reference sequence). This CDR3 region has 13 residues. The CDR3: CASSQGAYQPQHF. CDR3 coding DNA: TGTGCCAGTAGTCAGGGGGCCTATCAGCCCCAGCATTTT.

The rearrangement uses TRBV18 and TRBJ2-7; possibly TRBD1 or TRBD2 for D (5 bases each). The CDR3 is 12 residues long. V was trimmed by 2 bases and J by 4 bases, leaving 6 bases between them. Germline values: CDR1 KGHSH, CDR2 LQKENI. The CDR3 loop is CASSPGGYEQYV. CDR3 nucleotide sequence: TGTGCCAGCTCACCAGGGGGTTACGAGCAGTACGTC.

V is TRBV28 and J is TRBJ1-4; 8 bases map to TRBD1. The V gene end was trimmed by 7 bases and the J gene end by 8 bases; junction bases not matched to a gene: 15. The CDR3 spans 16 residues. CDR1 MDHEN and CDR2 SYDVKM come from the germline V gene. The CDR3 protein is CASKTMVRGPGEKLFF. CDR3 nucleotide sequence: TGTGCCAGCAAAACTATGGTCAGGGGGCCGGGGGAAAAACTGTTTTTT.

The genes are TRBV18 and TRBJ2-2; the D gene is possibly TRBD1 (5 bases). This CDR3 spans 15 amino acids. The V and J ends lost 5 bases and 5 bases respectively, with 15 bases between them. The germline gives CDR1 KGHSH, CDR2 LQKENI. The CDR3 reads CASSEGIPGTGELFF. CDR3 DNA sequence: TGTGCCAGCTCAGAAGGGATCCCAGGGACCGGGGAGCTGTTTTTT.

This rearrangement joins TRBV6-5 to TRBJ1-2; D is uncertain. The germline V gene has CDR1 MNHEY and CDR2 SVGAGI. The CDR3 consists of 11 residues. With 8 bases removed from V and 4 bases from J, the gap between germline ends came to 8 bases. CDR3 bases: TGTGCCAGCCGAGACCTCTATGGCTACACCTTC. It encodes CASRDLYGYTF.

This chain links TRBV18 with TRBJ2-5; 12 bases map to TRBD1. Germline lookup yields CDR1 KGHSH and CDR2 LQKENI. This CDR3 region has 15 residues. V shed 4 bases and J 5 bases; nucleotides not matched to a gene: 5. The CDR3 here is CASSQGQGARETQYF. The CDR3 nucleotides are TGTGCCAGCTCACAGGGACAGGGGGCCAGGGAGACCCAGTACTTC.

This chain connects TRBV6-2 or TRBV6-3 to TRBJ2-5; possible D gene TRBD1, 6 bases. Per the germline V gene, CDR1 is MNHEY and CDR2 is SVGEGT. Between the trimmed V and J ends, which lost 5 bases and 4 bases, there was a span of 14 bases. This CDR3 comprises 14 residues. The CDR3 nucleotides are TGTGCCAGCAGTAGAGACAGAGGGGGAGAGACCCAGTACTTC. Amino acid sequence: CASSRDRGGETQYF.